The TCR beta chain described here comes from a study of vaccination and CD4 T cells after COVID-19. Turning to the study itself: Overlapping spike peptides of SARS-CoV-2, HCoV-NL63, HCoV-OC43 and HCoV-229E stimulated the cells. Control cultures used a CEFX viral epitope pool, an HIV-1 Nef peptide pool, or no peptide.

Note on this clonotype: As yet, its antigen is unknown.

Sample treatment: approximately 10-day PBMC culture with coronavirus spike peptide pools or control peptides (ViraFEST assay). The authors swapped half the medium for fresh IL-2 medium on days 3 and 7. The CDR3 spans 16 residues. Germline CDR1 is MNHNS and CDR2 is SASEGT. The germline V and J ends were trimmed by 5 bases and 4 bases, with 20 bases remaining between them. Cultured CD4+ T cell DNA was sequenced using the Oncomine TCR Beta short-read assay. MiXCR was run by TCRdb on the PCR reads, yielding one entry per CDR3 protein. The table has 3,500 to 4,000 distinct CDR3 sequences, roughly 13% seen once.

Sequencing input: CD4+ T cells from blood, cultured in vitro. This sequence originates from a human donor who had recovered from COVID-19. The genes are TRBV6-1 and TRBJ1-2; no reliable D call. The CDR3: CASSRNGPKQSYGYTF. CDR3 sequence (DNA): TGTGCCAGCAGTCGTAACGGGCCTAAGCAGAGCTATGGCTACACCTTC.